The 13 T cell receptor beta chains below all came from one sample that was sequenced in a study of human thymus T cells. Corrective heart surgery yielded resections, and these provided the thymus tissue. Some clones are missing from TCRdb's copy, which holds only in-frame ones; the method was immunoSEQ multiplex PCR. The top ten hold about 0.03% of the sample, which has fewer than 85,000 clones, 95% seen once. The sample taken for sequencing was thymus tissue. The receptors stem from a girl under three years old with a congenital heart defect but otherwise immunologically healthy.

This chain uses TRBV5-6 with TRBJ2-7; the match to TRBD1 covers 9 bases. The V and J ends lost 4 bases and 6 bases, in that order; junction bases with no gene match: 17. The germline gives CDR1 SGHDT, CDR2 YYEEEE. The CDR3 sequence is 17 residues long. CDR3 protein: CASSAPPTGTGTGEQYF. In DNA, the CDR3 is TGTGCCAGCAGCGCACCTCCAACCGGGACAGGGACGGGCGAGCAGTACTTC.

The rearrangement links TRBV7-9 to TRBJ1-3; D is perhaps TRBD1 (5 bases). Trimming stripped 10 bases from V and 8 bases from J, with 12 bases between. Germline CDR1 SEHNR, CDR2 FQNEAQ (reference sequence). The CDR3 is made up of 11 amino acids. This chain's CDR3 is CATYRRDTIYF. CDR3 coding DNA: TGTGCCACTTACAGGCGCGACACCATATATTTT.

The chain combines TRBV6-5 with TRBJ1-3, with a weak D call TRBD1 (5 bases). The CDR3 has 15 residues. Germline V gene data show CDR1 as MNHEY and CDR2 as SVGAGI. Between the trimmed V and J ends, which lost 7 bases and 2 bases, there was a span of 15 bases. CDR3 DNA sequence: TGTGCCAGCACCACGGGCGTGGGGGCTGGAAACACCATATATTTT. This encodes CASTTGVGAGNTIYF.

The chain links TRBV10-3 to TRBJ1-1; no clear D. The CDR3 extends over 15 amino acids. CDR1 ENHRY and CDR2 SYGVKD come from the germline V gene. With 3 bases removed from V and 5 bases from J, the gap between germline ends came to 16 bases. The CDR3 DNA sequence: TGTGCCATCAGTGACGTGGCGGGGATCGGGACTGAAGCTTTCTTT. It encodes CAISDVAGIGTEAFF.

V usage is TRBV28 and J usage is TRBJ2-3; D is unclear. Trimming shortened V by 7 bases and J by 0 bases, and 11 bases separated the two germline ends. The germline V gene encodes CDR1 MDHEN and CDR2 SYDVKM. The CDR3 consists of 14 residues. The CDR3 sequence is CASIDTASTDTQYF. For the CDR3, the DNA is TGTGCCAGCATCGACACCGCTAGCACAGATACGCAGTATTTT. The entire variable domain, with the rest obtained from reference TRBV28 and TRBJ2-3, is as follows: DVKVTQSSRYLVKRTGEKVFLECVQDMDHENMFWYRQDPGLGLRLIYFSYDVKMKEKGDIPEGYSVSREKKERFSLILESASTNQTSMYLCASIDTASTDTQYFGPGTRLTVL.

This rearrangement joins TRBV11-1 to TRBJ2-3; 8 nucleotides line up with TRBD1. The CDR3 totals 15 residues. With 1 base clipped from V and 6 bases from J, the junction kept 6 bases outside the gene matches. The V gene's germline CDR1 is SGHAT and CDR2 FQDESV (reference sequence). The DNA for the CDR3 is TGTGCCAGCAGCTTAGGGACAGGGTTTTGGGATACGCAGTATTTT. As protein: CASSLGTGFWDTQYF.

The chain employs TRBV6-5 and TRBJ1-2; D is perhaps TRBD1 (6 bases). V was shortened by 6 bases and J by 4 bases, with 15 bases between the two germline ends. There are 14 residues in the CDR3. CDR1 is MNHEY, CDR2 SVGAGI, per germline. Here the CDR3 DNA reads TGTGCCAGCAGCTTCGCACAGGGCTCCTATGGCTACACCTTC. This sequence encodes CASSFAQGSYGYTF.

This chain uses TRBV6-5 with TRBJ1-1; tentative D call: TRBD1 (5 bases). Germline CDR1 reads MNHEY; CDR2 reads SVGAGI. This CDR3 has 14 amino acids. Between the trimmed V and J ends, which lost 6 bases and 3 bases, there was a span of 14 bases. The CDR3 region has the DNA TGTGCCAGCAGCCCGATTTCGGGGGACACTGAAGCTTTCTTT. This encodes CASSPISGDTEAFF.

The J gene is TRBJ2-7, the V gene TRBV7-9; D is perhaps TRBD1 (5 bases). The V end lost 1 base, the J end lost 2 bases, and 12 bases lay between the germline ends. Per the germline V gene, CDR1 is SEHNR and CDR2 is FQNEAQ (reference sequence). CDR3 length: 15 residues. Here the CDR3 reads CASSLGRADTYEQYF. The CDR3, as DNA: TGTGCCAGCAGCTTAGGAAGGGCGGACACCTACGAGCAGTACTTC.

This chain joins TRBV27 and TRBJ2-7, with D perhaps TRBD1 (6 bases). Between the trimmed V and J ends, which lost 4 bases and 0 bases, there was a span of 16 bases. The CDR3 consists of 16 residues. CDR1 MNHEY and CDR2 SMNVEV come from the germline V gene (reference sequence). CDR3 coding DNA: TGTGCCAGCAGTTCCCCGAACAGGGCCAGCTCCTACGAGCAGTACTTC. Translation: CASSSPNRASSYEQYF.

The CDR3 DNA follows: TGTGCCAGCAGTCCGGGACAGCTGTTCAATCAGCCCCAGCATTTT. This encodes CASSPGQLFNQPQHF. The chain carries TRBV6-1 and TRBJ1-5, with 7 bases matching TRBD1. Germline V gene data show CDR1 as MNHNS and CDR2 as SASEGT. Germline trimming cut 5 bases from V and 3 bases from J; bases unmatched to any gene: 7. The CDR3 is 15 amino acids.

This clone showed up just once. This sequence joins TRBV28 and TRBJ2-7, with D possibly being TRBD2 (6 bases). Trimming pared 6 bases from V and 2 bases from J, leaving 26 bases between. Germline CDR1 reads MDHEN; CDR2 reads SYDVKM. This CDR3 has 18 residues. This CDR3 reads CASRSLRLDYRFAYEQYF. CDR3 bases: TGTGCCAGCAGAAGTCTGAGACTAGACTACAGATTCGCCTACGAGCAGTACTTC.

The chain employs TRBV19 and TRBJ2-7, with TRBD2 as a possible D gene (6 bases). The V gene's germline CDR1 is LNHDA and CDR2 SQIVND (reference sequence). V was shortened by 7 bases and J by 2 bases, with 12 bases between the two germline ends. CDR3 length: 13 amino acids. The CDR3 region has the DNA TGTGCCAGTAAGGGGACTGTTACCTACGAGCAGTACTTC. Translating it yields CASKGTVTYEQYF.